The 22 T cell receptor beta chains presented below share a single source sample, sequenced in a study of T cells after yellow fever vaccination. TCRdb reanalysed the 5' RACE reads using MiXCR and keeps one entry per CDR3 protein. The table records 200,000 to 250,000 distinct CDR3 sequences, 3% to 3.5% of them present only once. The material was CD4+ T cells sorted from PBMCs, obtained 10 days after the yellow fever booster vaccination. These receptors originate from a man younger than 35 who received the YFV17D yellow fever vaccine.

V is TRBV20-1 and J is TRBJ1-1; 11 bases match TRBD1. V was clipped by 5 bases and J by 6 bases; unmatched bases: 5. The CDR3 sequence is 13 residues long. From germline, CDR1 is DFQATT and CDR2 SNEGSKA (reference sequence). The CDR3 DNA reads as TGCAGTGCTGGTCGGACAGGGGGCTCTGAAGCTTTCTTT. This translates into CSAGRTGGSEAFF.

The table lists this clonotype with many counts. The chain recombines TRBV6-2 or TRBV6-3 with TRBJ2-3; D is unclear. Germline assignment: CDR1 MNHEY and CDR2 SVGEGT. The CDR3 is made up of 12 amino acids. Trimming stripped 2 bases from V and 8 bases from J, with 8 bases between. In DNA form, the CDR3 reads TGTGCCAGCAGTTACCAAGGCCCTACGCAGTATTTT. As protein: CASSYQGPTQYF.

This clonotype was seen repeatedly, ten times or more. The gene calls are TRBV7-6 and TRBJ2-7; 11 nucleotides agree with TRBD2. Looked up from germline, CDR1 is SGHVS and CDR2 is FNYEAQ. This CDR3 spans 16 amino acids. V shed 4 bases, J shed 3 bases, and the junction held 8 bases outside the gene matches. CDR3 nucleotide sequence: TGTGCCAGCAGCTCCAAACTAGCGGGGGCTCACTACGAGCAGTACGTC. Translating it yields CASSSKLAGAHYEQYV.

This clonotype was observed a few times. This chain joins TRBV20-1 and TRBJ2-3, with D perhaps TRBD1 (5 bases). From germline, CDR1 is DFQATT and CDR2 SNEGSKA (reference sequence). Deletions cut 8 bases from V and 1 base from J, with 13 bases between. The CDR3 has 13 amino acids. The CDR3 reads CSQGGVGTDTQYF. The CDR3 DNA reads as TGCAGTCAGGGCGGTGTAGGCACAGATACGCAGTATTTT.

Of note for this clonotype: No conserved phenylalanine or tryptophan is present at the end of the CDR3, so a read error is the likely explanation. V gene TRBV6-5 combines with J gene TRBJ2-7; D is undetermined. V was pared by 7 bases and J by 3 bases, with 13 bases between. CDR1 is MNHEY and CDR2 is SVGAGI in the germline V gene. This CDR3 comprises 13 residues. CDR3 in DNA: TGTGCCAGCACCCCTTCACCGAACTACGAGCAGTACCTC. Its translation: CASTPSPNYEQYL.

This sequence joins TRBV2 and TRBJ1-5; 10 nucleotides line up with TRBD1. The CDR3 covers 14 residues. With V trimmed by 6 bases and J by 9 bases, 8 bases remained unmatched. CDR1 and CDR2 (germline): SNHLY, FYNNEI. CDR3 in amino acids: CASRGGTGASPQHF. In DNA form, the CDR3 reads TGTGCCAGCAGGGGCGGGACAGGGGCCTCGCCCCAGCATTTT.

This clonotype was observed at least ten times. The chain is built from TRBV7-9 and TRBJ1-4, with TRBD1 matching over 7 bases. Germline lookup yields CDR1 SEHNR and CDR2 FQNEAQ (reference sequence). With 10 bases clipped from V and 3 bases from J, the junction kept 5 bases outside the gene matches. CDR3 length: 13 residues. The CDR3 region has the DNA TGTGCCACCGAGGGACAGTCTAATGAAAAACTGTTTTTT. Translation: CATEGQSNEKLFF.

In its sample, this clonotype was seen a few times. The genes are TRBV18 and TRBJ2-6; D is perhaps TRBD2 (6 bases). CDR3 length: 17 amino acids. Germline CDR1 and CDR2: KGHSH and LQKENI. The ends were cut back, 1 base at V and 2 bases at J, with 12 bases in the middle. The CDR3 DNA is TGTGCCAGCTCACCACAGGAGGGGTACGCTGGGGCCAACGTCCTGACTTTC. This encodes CASSPQEGYAGANVLTF.

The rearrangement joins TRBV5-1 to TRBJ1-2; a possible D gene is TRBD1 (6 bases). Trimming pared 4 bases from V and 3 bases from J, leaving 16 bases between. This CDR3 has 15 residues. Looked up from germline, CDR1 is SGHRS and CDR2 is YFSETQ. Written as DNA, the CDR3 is TGCGCCAGCAGCCCTAAGACAGGTGGAGACTATGGCTACACCTTC. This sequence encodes CASSPKTGGDYGYTF.

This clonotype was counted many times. The CDR3 spells CASSVPTGTSGTEAFF. The DNA of the CDR3 is TGTGCCAGCAGTGTCCCGACTGGGACATCTGGCACTGAAGCTTTCTTT. This rearrangement joins TRBV28 to TRBJ1-1; TRBD1 is a possible D gene (6 bases). The CDR3 consists of 16 residues. Trimming left V 5 bases short and J 4 bases short, with 20 bases between. Per the germline V gene, CDR1 is MDHEN and CDR2 is SYDVKM.

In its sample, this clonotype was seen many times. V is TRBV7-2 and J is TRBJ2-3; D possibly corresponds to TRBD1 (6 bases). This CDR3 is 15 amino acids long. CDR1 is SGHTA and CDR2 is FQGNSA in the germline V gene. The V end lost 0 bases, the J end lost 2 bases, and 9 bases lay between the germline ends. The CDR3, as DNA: TGTGCCAGCAGCTTAGCGGGGGCCTTCACAGATACGCAGTATTTT. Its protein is CASSLAGAFTDTQYF.

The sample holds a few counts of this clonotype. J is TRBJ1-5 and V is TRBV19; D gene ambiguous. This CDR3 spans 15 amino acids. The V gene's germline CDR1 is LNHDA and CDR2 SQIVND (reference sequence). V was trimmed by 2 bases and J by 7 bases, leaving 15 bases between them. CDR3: CASSIKLTLPQPQHF. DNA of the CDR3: TGTGCCAGTAGTATAAAGCTCACCCTTCCCCAGCCCCAGCATTTT.

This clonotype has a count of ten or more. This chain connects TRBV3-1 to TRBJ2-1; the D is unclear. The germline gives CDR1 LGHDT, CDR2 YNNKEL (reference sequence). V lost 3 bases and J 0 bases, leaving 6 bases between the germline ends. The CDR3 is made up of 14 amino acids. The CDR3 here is CASSQAISYNEQFF. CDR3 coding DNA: TGTGCCAGCAGCCAGGCTATCTCCTACAATGAGCAGTTCTTC.

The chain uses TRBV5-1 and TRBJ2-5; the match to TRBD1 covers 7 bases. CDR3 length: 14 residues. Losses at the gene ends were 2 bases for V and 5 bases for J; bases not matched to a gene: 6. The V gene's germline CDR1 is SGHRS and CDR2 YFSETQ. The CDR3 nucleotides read TGCGCCAGCAGCTTCGAAGGGGGCGACGAGACCCAGTACTTC. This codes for CASSFEGGDETQYF.

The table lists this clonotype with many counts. DNA for the CDR3: TGCAGCGTTGAAGGCAGGGGAGATAATGAAAAACTGTTTTTT. It translates to CSVEGRGDNEKLFF. This chain connects TRBV29-1 to TRBJ1-4; perhaps TRBD1 as D (6 bases). The CDR3 is 14 residues long. The germline V and J ends were trimmed by 1 base and 4 bases, with 10 bases remaining between them. Looked up from germline, CDR1 is SQVTM and CDR2 is ANQGSEA. The variable domain in full, with the rest retrieved from reference TRBV29-1 and TRBJ1-4, is SAVISQKPSRDICQRGTSLTIQCQVDSQVTMMFWYRQQPGQSLTLIATANQGSEATYESGFVIDKFPISRPNLTFSTLTVSNMSPEDSSIYLCSVEGRGDNEKLFFGSGTQLSVL.

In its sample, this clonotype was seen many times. The CDR3 DNA reads TGTGCCAGCAGCTCCGTGATCTCTGGGGCCAACGTCCTGACTTTC. Its translation is CASSSVISGANVLTF. The chain combines TRBV7-2 with TRBJ2-6; no definite D call. V gave up 4 bases and J gave up 0 bases, with 7 bases separating them. The CDR3 runs 15 residues. Germline-derived CDR1 and CDR2 are SGHTA and FQGNSA.

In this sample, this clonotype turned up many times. The CDR3 DNA sequence: TGTGCCAGCAGCCAAATGAGAGGGAGCACAGATACGCAGTATTTT. Encoded protein: CASSQMRGSTDTQYF. The chain uses TRBV3-1 and TRBJ2-3, with a possible D match to TRBD2 (5 bases). The germline V gene encodes CDR1 LGHDT and CDR2 YNNKEL (reference sequence). The CDR3 spans 15 residues. Trimming removed 2 bases from V and 0 bases from J, with 9 bases in between.

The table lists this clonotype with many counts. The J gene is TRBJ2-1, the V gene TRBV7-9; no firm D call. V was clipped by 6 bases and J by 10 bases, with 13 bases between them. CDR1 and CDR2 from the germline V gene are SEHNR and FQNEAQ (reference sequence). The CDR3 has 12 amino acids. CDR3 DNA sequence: TGTGCCAGCAGTCTAAACTTCATCGAGCAGTTCTTC. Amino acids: CASSLNFIEQFF.

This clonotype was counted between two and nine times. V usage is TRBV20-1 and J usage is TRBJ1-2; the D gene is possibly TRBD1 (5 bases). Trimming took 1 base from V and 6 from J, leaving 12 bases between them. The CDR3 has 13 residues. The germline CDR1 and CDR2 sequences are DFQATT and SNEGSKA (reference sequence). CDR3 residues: CSARGVWGDGYTF. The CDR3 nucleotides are TGCAGTGCTAGAGGGGTGTGGGGCGATGGCTACACCTTC.

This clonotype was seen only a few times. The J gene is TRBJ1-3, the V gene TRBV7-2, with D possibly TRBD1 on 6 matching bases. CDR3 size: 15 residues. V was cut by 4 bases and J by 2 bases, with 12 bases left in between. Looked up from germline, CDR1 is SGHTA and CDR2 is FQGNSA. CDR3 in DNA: TGTGCCAGCAGCTCTTCAGGGGTAGCTGGAAACACCATATATTTT. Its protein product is CASSSSGVAGNTIYF. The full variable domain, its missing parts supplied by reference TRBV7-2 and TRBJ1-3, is GAGVSQSPSNKVTEKGKDVELRCDPISGHTALYWYRQSLGQGLEFLIYFQGNSAPDKSGLPSDRFSAERTGGSVSTLTIQRTQQEDSAVYLCASSSSGVAGNTIYFGEGSWLTVV.

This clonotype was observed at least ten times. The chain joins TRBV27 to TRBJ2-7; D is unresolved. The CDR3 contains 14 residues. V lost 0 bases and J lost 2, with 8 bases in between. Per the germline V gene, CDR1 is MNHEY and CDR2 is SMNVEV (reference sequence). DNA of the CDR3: TGTGCCAGCAGTTTATCTTACATACCCTACGAGCAGTACTTC. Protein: CASSLSYIPYEQYF.

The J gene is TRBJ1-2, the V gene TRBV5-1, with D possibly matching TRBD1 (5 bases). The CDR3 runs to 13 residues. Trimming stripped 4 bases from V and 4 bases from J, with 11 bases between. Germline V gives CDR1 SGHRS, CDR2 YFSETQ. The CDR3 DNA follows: TGCGCCAGCAGCACAGACAGTTCCTATGGCTACACCTTC. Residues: CASSTDSSYGYTF.